This T cell receptor beta chain stems from a study of T-cell reconstitution after alpha-beta-depleted transplantation in children (dated by TCRdb to 2016 to 2018). Describing the broader study: The study quantitatively tracked T-cell immune reconstitution after TCRalphabeta/CD19-depleted allogeneic hematopoietic cell transplantation in children using TCR repertoire profiling. Study-wide conclusions, independent of this receptor: In some patients, high TCRbeta diversity at day 60 was attributed to recipient T cells and intrathymic progenitors that had survived conditioning. About two months after transplant, the apparently early recovery of alphabetaT-cell counts reportedly depended on just several hundred clones that had expanded rapidly and came from non-depleted graft cells. Over subsequent months, a decline in hyperexpanded clone frequencies was noted, and after one year, T-cell counts and TCRbeta diversity were mostly ascribed to newly produced T cells.

V is shortened by 3 bases, J by 1 base, and the region joining them spans 10 bases. CDR3 length: 15 amino acids, cysteine to phenylalanine. Only the CDR3 part of the read is kept: 45 bases, read in frame from the first base. The germline V gene supplies CDR1 SGHDN and CDR2 FVKESK. The treatment or condition label, read with the paper, signifies: allogeneic hematopoietic cell transplantation with graft depleted of TCRalphabeta T cells and CD19 B cells. The children who served as transplant recipients had been given grafts of TCRalphabeta/CD19-depleted allogeneic hematopoietic cells. The method was PCR. Instrument used: Illumina HiSeq 2500. Molecular barcoding was employed in the preparation of TCR libraries, with unique molecular identifiers being used to normalize TCRbeta repertoire quantification. In-frame beta chains were kept once TCRdb had trimmed the public reads at Q25 with fastp and called clones with MiXCR. Merged by CDR3 protein, the rows form single entries marked with the most common genes and DNA. The sample table shows about 210,000 distinct CDR3 sequences, and more than 15% are seen once. Of the sample, approximately 40% falls within the top ten clones.

The sample holds a few counts of this clonotype. Its antigen remains undetermined. Nothing much larger sits one base from this clone, and base qualities are not available. This material consisted of PBMCs, mostly from graft donor cells, taken 360 days after TCRalphabeta/CD19-depleted stem cell transplant. The sequence was obtained from a male patient between 2 and 15 years old who had a stem cell transplant for acute lymphoblastic leukemia, so the T cells may come from the graft donor. In this chain, TRBV14 is recombined with TRBJ2-4; TRBD1 might be the D gene, on 6 matching bases. The CDR3 reads CASSQTGHAKNIQYF. The nucleotide sequence reads TGTGCCAGCAGCCAGACGGGACACGCCAAAAACATTCAGTACTTC.